This TCR beta chain is drawn from a study of shared clonotypes between healthy human individuals. Study in general: The cohort comprised a couple of women and a few men. Their ages spanned 18 to 49 years. General study points: Blood was the only sampled material, and tissue repertoires likely differ.

Across several immunoSEQ plates, the genomic DNA of each subset was split evenly. Repertoires were generated with immunoSEQ multiplex PCR, while TCRdb's copy carries only in-frame clones and drops some. The table includes nearly 500,000 clones, over 60% detected once. Genomic DNA of unsorted samples came from tens of millions of PBMCs. This clone occurred once. What it binds is unknown. CDR3 length equals 15 residues. The V gene's germline CDR1 is SGHRS and CDR2 YFSETQ. V gave up 6 bases and J gave up 0 bases, with 10 bases separating them. The sequence was collected from a woman between 40 and 50 years old in good health. Some clones in this sample may be carry-over from other donors' samples. The J gene is TRBJ2-6, the V gene TRBV5-1; D uncertain. The material sequenced was PBMCs. In DNA, the CDR3 is TGCGCCAGCACCCCGCGGTTCTCTGGGGCCAACGTCCTGACTTTC. It specifies CASTPRFSGANVLTF.